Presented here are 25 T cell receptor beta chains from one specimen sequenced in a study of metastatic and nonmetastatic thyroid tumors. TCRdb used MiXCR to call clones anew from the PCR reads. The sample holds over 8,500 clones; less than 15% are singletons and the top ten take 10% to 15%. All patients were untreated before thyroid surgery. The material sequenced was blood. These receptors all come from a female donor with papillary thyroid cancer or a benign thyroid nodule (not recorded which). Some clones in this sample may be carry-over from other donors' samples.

CDR3 bases: TGTGCCAGCAGTTTAAACGGGCGGGGGGACACCTGTGAGCTGTTTTTT. This sequence encodes CASSLNGRGDTCELFF. This chain joins TRBV27 and TRBJ2-2; 8 nucleotides agree with TRBD2. The CDR3 runs to 16 residues. Germline loops: CDR1 MNHEY, CDR2 SMNVEV (reference sequence). J was trimmed by 11 bases and V by 2 bases; bases with no gene match: 13.

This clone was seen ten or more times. The CDR3 coding sequence is TGTGCCAGCTCACTAATGTCTCAGTCGGCCAACTATGGCTACACCTTC. Amino acid sequence: CASSLMSQSANYGYTF. V gene TRBV18 combines with J gene TRBJ1-2; D uncertain. The CDR3 runs 16 residues. CDR1 is KGHSH, CDR2 LQKENI, per germline. V lost 4 bases and J lost 2, with 17 bases in between.

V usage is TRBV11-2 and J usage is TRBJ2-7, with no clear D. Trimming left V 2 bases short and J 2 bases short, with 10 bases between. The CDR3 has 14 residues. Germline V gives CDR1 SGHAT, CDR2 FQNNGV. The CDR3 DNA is TGTGCCAGCAGCTTAACAGACGTTGCCTACGAGCAGTACTTC. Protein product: CASSLTDVAYEQYF.

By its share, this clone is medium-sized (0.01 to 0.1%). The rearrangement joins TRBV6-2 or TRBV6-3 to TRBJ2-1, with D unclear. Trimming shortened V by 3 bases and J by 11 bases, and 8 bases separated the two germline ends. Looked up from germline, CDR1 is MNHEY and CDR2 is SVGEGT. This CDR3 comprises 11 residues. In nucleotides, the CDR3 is TGTGCCAGCAGTTATGGAAATAAGCAGTTCTTC. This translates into CASSYGNKQFF.

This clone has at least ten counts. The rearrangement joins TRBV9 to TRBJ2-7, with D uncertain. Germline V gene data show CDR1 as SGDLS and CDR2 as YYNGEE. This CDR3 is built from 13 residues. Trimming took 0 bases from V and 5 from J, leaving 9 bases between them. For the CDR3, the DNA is TGTGCCAGCAGCGTAGCCCCATTCAACGAGCAGTACTTC. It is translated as CASSVAPFNEQYF.

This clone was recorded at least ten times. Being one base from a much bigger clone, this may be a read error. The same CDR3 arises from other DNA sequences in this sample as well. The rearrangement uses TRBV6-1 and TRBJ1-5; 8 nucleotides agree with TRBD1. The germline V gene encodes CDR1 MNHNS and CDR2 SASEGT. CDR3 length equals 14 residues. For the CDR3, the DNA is TGTGCCAGCAGTGGTACAGGGGGGATGCAGCCCCAGCATTTC. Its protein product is CASSGTGGMQPQHF.

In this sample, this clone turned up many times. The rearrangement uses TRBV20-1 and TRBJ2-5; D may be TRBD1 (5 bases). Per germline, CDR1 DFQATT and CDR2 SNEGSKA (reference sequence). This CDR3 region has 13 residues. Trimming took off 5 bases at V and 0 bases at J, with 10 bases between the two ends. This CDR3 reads CSAPDTNQETQYF. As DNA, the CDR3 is TGCAGTGCTCCGGACACAAACCAAGAGACCCAGTACTTC.

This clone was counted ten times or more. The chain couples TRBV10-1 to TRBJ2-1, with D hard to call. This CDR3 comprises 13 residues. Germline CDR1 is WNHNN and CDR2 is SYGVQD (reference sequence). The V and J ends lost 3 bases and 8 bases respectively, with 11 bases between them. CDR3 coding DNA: TGCGCCAGCAGTGAAGGGCCATCGGATGAGCAGTTCTTC. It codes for CASSEGPSDEQFF.

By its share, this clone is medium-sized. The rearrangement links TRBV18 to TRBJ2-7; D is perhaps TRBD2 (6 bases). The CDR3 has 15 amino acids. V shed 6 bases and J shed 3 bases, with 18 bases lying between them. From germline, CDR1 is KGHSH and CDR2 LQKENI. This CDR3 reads CASSPPGAEYYEQYF. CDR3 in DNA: TGTGCCAGCTCGCCGCCGGGAGCGGAATACTACGAGCAGTACTTC.

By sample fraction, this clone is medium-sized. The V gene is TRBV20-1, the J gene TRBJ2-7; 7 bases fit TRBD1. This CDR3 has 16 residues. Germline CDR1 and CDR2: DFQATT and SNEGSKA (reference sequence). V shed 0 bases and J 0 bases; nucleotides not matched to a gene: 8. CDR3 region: CSARDTGTESSYEQYF. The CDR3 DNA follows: TGCAGTGCTAGAGATACCGGGACAGAATCCTCCTACGAGCAGTACTTC.

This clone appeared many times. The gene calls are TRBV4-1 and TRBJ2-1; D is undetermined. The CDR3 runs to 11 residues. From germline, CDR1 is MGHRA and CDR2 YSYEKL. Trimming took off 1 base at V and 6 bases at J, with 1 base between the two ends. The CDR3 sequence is CASSQGNEQFF. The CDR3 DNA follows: TGCGCCAGCAGCCAAGGCAATGAGCAGTTCTTC.

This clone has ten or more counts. The CDR3 is CASSPQNRETEAFF. The CDR3 coding sequence is TGTGCCAGCTCACCCCAAAACAGGGAAACTGAAGCTTTCTTT. The V gene is TRBV18, the J gene TRBJ1-1; the D gene is possibly TRBD1 (6 bases). The germline V and J ends were trimmed by 3 bases and 5 bases, with 13 bases remaining between them. CDR3 length equals 14 residues. Per the germline V gene, CDR1 is KGHSH and CDR2 is LQKENI.

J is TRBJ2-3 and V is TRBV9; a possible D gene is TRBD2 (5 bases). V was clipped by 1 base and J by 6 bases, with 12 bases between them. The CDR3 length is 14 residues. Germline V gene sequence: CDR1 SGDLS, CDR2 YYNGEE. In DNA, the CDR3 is TGTGCCAGCAGCGTAATAGAGGGAGTGGATACGCAGTATTTT. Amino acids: CASSVIEGVDTQYF.

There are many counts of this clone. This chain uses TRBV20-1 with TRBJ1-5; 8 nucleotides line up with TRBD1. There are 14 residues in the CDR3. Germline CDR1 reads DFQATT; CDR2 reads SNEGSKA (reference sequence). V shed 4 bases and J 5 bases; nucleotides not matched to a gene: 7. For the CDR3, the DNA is TGCAGTGCTACCAGACAGGGGTGGGATCAGCCCCAGCATTTT. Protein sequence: CSATRQGWDQPQHF.

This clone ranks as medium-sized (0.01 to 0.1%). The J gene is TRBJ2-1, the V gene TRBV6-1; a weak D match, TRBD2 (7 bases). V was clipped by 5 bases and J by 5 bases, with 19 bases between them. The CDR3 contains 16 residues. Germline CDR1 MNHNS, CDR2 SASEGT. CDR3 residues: CASSLQGGGPNNEQFF. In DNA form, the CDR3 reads TGTGCCAGCAGTCTCCAAGGCGGGGGCCCAAACAATGAGCAGTTCTTC.

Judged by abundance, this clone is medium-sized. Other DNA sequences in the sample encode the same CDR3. This CDR3 is CASSLELEGTGELFF. The CDR3 bases are TGTGCCAGCAGCTTAGAGCTGGAGGGGACCGGGGAGCTGTTTTTT. The rearrangement links TRBV11-2 to TRBJ2-2; D perhaps matches TRBD2 (6 bases). Trimming removed 0 bases at V and 5 bases at J, with 10 bases between. This CDR3 is 15 amino acids long. CDR1 and CDR2 (germline): SGHAT, FQNNGV.

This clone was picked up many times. The CDR3 DNA reads TGTGCCAGCAGCTTTACCCCTCACCAGGGGGGCCCCTCCAATGAGCAGTTCTTC. Its protein is CASSFTPHQGGPSNEQFF. The chain employs TRBV7-2 and TRBJ2-1; tentatively, D is TRBD1 (7 bases). Between the trimmed V and J ends, which lost 3 bases and 6 bases, there was a span of 24 bases. CDR3 length: 18 amino acids. Germline CDR1 and CDR2: SGHTA and FQGNSA.

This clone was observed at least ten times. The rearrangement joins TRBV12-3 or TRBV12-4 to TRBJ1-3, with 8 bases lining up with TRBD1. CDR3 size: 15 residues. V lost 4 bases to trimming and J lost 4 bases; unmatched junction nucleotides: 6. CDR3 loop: CASSSATGAGNTIYF. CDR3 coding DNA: TGTGCCAGCAGTTCGGCGACAGGGGCAGGAAACACCATATATTTT.

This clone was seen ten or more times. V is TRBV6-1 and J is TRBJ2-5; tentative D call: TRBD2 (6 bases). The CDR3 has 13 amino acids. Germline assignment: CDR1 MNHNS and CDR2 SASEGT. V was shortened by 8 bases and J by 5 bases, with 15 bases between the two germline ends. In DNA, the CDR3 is TGTGCCAGCGGATTATCTGGGGGGGAGACCCAGTACTTC. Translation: CASGLSGGETQYF.

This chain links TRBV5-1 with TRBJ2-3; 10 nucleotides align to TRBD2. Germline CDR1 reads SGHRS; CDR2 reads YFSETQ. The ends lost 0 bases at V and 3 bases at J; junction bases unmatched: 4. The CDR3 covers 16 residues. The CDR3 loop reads CASSLASGSGTDTQYF. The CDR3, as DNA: TGCGCCAGCAGCTTGGCTAGCGGGAGTGGGACAGATACGCAGTATTTT.

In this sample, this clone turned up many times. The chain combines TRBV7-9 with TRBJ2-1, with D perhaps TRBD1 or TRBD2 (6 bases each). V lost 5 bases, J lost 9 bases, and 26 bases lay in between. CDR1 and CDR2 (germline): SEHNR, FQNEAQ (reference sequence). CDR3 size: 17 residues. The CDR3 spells CASSVGPRGPRTGEQFF. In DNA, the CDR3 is TGTGCCAGCAGCGTAGGCCCTCGGGGGCCTCGGACGGGTGAGCAGTTCTTC.

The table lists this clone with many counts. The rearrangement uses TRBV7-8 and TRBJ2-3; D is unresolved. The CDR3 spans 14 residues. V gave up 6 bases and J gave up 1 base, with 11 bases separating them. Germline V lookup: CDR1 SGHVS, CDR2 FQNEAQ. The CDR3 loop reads CASRFSGGTDTQYF. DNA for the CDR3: TGTGCCAGCAGGTTCTCTGGGGGCACAGATACGCAGTATTTT.

Here the CDR3 DNA reads TGTGCCAGCGAGGGACAGTCCGAAGCTTTCTTT. Its translation is CASEGQSEAFF. This chain connects TRBV28 to TRBJ1-1, with TRBD1 identical over 7 bases. Germline loops: CDR1 MDHEN, CDR2 SYDVKM. The junction had 5 bases not matched to a gene; V was cut back by 8 bases and J by 8 bases. The CDR3 length is 11 residues.

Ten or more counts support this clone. The CDR3 DNA reads TGTGCCAGCAGCCGCGGACAGGGAATCTACAATGAGCAGTTCTTC. This encodes CASSRGQGIYNEQFF. V and J are TRBV12-3 or TRBV12-4 and TRBJ2-1; 8 bases line up with TRBD1. This CDR3 comprises 15 residues. V shed 6 bases and J 3 bases; nucleotides not matched to a gene: 7.

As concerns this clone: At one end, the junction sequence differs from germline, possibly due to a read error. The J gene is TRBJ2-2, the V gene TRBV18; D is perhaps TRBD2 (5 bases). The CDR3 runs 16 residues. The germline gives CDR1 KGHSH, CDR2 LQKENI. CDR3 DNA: TGTGCCAGCTCACCACCCGGACTGTCGAACACCGTGGAGCTGTTTTTT. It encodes CASSPPGLSNTVELFF. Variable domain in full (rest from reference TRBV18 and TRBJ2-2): NAGVMQNPRHLVRRRGQEARLRCSPMKGHSHVYWYRQLPEEGLKFMVYLQKENIIDESGMPKERFSAEFPKEGPSILRIQQVVRGDSAAYFCASSPPGLSNTVELFFGEGSRLTVL.